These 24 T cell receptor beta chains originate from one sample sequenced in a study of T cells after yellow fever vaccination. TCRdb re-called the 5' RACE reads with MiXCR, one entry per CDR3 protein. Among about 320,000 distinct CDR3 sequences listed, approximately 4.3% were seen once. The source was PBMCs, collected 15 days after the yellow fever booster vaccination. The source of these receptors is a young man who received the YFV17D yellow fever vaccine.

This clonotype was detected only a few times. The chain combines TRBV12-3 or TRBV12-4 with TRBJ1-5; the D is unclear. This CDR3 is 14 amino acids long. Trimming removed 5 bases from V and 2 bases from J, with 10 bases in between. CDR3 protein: CASSRNQGNQPQHF. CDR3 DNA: TGTGCCAGCAGTCGGAATCAGGGCAATCAGCCCCAGCATTTT.

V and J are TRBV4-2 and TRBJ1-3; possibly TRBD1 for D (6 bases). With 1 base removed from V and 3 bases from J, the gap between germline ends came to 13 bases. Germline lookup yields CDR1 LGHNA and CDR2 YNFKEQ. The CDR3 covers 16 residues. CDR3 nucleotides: TGTGCCAGCAGCCAAGCGGGGCAGGGGTATGGAAACACCATATATTTT. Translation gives CASSQAGQGYGNTIYF.

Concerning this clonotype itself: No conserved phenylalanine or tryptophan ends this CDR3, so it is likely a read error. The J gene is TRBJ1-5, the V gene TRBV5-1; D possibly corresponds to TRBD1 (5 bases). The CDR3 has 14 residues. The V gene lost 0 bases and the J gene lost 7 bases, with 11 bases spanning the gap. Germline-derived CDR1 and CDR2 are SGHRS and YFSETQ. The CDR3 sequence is CASSLGWGEQPQHY. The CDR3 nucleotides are TGCGCCAGCAGCTTGGGGTGGGGGGAGCAGCCCCAGCATTAT.

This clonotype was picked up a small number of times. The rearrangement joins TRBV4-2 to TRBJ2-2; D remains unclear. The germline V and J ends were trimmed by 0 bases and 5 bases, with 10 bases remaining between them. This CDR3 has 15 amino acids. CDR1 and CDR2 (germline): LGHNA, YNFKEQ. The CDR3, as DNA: TGTGCCAGCAGCCAAGAATTACAAGTAACCGGGGAGCTGTTTTTT. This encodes CASSQELQVTGELFF.

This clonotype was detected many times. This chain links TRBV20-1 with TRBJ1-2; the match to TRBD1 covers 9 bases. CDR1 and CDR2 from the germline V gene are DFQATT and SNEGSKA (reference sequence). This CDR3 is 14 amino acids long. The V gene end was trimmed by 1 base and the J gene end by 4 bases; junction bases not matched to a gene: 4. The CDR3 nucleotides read TGCAGTGCTAGAGGGACAGGGGTTGGCTATGGCTACACCTTC. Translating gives CSARGTGVGYGYTF.

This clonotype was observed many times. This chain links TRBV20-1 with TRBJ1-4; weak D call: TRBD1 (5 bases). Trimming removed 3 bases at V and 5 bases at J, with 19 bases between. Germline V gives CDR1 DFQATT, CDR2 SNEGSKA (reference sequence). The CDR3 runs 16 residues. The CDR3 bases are TGCAGTGCTAGCGGGACGCCCGGGCGGGGGAATGAAAAACTGTTTTTT. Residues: CSASGTPGRGNEKLFF.

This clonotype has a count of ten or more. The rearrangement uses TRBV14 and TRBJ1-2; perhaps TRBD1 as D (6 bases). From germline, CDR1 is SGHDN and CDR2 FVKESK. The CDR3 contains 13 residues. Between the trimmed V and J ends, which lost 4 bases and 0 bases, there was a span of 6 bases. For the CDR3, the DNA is TGTGCCAGCAGCCGGGACACTAACTATGGCTACACCTTC. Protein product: CASSRDTNYGYTF.

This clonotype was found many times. This CDR3 is CSVGRAQETQYF. CDR3 DNA: TGCAGCGTTGGGCGAGCCCAAGAGACCCAGTACTTC. This chain links TRBV29-1 with TRBJ2-5; no reliable D call. Germline CDR1 and CDR2: SQVTM and ANQGSEA. The CDR3 spans 12 residues. The V and J ends lost 4 bases and 1 base respectively, with 7 bases between them.

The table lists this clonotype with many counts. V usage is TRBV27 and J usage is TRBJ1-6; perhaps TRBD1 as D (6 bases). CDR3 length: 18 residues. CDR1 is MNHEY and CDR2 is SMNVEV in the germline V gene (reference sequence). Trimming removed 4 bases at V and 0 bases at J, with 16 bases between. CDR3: CASSSTGPSSSYNSPLHF. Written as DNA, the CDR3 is TGTGCCAGCAGTTCCACAGGGCCCTCGAGCTCCTATAATTCACCCCTCCACTTT.

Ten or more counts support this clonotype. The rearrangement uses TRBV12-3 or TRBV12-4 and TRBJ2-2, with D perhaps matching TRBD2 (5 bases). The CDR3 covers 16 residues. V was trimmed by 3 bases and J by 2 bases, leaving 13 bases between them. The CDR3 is CASSFNRDPNTGELFF. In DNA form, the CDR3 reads TGTGCCAGCAGTTTTAACCGGGATCCTAACACCGGGGAGCTGTTTTTT.

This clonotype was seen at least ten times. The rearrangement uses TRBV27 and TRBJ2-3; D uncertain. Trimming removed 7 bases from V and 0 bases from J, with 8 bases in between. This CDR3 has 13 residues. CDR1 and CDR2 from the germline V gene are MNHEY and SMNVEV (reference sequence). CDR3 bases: TGTGCCAGCATGGTAACTAGCACAGATACGCAGTATTTT. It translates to CASMVTSTDTQYF.

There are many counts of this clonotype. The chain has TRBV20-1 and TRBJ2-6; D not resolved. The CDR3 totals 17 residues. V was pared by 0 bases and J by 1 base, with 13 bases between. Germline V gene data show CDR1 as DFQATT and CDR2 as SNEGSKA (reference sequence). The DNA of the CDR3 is TGCAGTGCTAGAGATTCGGGTATACTATCTGGGGCCAACGTCCTGACTTTC. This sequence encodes CSARDSGILSGANVLTF.

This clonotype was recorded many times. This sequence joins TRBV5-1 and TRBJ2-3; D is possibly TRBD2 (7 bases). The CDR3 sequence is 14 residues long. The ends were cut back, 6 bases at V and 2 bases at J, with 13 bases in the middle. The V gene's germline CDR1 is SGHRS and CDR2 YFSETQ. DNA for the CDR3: TGCGCCAGCAAACGGGGGGACACCACAGATACGCAGTATTTT. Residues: CASKRGDTTDTQYF.

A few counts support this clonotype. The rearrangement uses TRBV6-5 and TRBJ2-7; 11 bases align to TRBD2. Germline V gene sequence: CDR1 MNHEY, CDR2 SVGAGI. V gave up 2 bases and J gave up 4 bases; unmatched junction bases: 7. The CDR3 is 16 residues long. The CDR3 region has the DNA TGTGCCAGCAGTTACATCTCGACTAGCGGGGCGTACGAGCAGTACTTC. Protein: CASSYISTSGAYEQYF.

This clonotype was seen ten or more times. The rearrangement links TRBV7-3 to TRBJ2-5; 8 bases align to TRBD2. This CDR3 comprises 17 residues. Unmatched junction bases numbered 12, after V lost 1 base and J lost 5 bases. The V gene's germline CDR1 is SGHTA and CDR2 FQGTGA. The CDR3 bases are TGTGCCAGCAGCTTAAGGGGACTAGGAGATAGTCCGGAGACCCAGTACTTC. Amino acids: CASSLRGLGDSPETQYF.

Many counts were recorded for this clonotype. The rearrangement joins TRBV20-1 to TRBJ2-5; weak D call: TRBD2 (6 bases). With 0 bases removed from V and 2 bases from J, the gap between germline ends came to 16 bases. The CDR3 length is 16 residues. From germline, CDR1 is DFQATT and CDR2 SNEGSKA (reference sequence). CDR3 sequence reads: CSARDLAGPAQETQYF. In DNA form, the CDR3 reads TGCAGTGCTAGAGATCTGGCGGGGCCGGCGCAAGAGACCCAGTACTTC.

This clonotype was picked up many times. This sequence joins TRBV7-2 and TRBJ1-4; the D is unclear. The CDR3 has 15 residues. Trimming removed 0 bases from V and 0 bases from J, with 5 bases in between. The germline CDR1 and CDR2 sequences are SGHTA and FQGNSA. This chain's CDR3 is CASSLAKSTNEKLFF. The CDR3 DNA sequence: TGTGCCAGCAGCTTAGCCAAATCAACTAATGAAAAACTGTTTTTT.

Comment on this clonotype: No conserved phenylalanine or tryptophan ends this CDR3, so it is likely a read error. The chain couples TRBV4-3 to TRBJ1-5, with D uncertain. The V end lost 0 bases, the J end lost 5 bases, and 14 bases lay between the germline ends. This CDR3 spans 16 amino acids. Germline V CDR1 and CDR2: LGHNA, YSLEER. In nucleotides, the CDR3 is TGCGCCAGCAGCCAAGATCTGGGCGTGGACTATCAGCCCCAGCATATT. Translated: CASSQDLGVDYQPQHI.

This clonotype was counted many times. The chain's CDR3 is CASSSGEAYNEQFF. The CDR3 DNA sequence: TGCGCCAGCAGCTCAGGGGAAGCCTACAATGAGCAGTTCTTC. The V and J genes are TRBV5-1 and TRBJ2-1; D perhaps matches TRBD1 (6 bases). The CDR3 extends over 14 amino acids. The V and J ends lost 3 bases and 2 bases respectively, with 9 bases between them. CDR1 and CDR2 from the germline V gene are SGHRS and YFSETQ.

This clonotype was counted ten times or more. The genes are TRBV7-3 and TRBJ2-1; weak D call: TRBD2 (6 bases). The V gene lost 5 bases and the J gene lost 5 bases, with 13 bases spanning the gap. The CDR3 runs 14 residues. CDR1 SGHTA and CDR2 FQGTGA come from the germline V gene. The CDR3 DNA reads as TGTGCCAGCAGCAAGACCGGGACTGACAATGAGCAGTTCTTC. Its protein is CASSKTGTDNEQFF.

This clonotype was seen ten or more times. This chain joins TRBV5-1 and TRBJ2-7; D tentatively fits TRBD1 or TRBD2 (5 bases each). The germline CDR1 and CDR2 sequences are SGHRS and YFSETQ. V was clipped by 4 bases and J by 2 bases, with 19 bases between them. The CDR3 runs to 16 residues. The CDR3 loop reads CASSPTRDAGPYEQYF. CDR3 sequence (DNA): TGCGCCAGCAGCCCAACCCGGGACGCAGGACCCTACGAGCAGTACTTC.

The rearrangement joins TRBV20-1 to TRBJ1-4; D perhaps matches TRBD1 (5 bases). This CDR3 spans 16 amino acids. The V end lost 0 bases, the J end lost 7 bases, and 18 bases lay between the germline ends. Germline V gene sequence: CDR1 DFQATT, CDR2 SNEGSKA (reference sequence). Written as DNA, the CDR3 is TGCAGTGCTAGAGATATTTCGGGAGGGGTGCGTGAAAAACTGTTTTTT. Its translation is CSARDISGGVREKLFF.

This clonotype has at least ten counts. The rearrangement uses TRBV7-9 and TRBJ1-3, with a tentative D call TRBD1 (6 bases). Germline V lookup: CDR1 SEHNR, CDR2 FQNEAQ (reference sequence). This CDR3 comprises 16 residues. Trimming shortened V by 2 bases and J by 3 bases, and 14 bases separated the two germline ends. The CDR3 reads CASSLRPGVNGNTIYF. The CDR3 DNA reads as TGTGCCAGCAGCTTAAGGCCAGGGGTTAATGGAAACACCATATATTTT.

Here the CDR3 DNA reads TGTGCCACCAGTGGCGTCGGGGCGGGGGACGAGGCTGAAGCTTTCTTT. Translating gives CATSGVGAGDEAEAFF. The chain is built from TRBV24-1 and TRBJ1-1; perhaps TRBD1 as D (5 bases). V was clipped by 5 bases and J by 6 bases, with 21 bases between them. The CDR3 covers 16 residues. CDR1 KGHDR and CDR2 SFDVKD come from the germline V gene.